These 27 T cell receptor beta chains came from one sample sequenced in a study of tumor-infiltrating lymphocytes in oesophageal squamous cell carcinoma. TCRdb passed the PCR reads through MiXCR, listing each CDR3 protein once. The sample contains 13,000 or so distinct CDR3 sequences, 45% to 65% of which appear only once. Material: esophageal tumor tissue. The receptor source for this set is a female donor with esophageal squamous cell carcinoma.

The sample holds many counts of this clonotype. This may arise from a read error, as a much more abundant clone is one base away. The CDR3 region has the DNA TGTGCCAGCCCGACAAACTCCTACAATGAGCAGTACTTC. Encoded protein: CASPTNSYNEQYF. The chain combines TRBV6-1 with TRBJ2-5; D gene ambiguous. Germline values: CDR1 MNHNS, CDR2 SASEGT. This CDR3 is 13 amino acids long. V lost 8 bases and J 11 bases, leaving 21 bases between the germline ends.

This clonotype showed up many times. The CDR3 here is CASSERYEQYF. DNA for the CDR3: TGTGCCAGCAGCGAACGGTACGAGCAGTACTTC. This chain links TRBV28 with TRBJ2-3; D unresolved. The tail of the sequence fits TRBJ2-7 better, so the J call may be wrong. There are 11 residues in the CDR3. The V gene's germline CDR1 is MDHEN and CDR2 SYDVKM.

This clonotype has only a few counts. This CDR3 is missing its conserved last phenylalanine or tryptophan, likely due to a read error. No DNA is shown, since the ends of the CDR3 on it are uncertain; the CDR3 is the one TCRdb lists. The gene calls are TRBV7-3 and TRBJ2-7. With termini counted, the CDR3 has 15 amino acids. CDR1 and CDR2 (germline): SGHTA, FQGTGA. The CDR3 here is CASSLTAGNEQFFGS.

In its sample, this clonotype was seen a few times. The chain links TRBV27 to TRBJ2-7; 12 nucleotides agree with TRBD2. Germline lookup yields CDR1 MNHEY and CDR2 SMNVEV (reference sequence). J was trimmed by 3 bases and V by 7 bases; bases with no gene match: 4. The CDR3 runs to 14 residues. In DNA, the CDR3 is TGTGCCAGCATGGGACTAGCGGGCGTCTACGAGCAGTACTTC. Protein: CASMGLAGVYEQYF.

Here the CDR3 reads CASSGDRGLDNEQYF. CDR3 DNA sequence: TGTGCCAGCAGCGGGGACAGGGGGCTTGACAATGAGCAGTACTTC. The V and J genes are TRBV7-6 and TRBJ2-5, with 12 bases identical to TRBD1. Per the germline V gene, CDR1 is SGHVS and CDR2 is FNYEAQ. This CDR3 comprises 15 residues. With 5 bases clipped from V and 11 bases from J, the junction kept 12 bases outside the gene matches.

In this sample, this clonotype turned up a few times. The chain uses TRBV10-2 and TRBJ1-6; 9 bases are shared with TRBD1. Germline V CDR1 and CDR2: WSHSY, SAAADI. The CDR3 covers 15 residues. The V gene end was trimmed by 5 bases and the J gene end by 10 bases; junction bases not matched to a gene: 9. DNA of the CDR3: TGCGCCAGCAGTATCTTACAGGGGGCGGACTCACCCCTCCACTTT. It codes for CASSILQGADSPLHF.

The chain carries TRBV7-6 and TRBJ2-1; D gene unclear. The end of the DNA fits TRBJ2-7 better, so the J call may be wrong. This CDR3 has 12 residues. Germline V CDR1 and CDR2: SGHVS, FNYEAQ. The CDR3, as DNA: TGTGCCAGCAGTTCGAGCTCCTACGAGCAGTACTTC. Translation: CASSSSSYEQYF.

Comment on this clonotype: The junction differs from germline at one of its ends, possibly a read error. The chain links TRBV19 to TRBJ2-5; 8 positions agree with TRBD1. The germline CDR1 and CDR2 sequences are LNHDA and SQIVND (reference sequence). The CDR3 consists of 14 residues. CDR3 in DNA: TGTGCCAGTAGTACGTCAGGGGGCTATTCACCCCTCCACTTC. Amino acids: CASSTSGGYSPLHF.

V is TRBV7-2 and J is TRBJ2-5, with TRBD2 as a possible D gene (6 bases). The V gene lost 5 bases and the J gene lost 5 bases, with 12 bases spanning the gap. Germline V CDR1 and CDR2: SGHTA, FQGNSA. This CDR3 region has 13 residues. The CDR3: CASSSRLDETQYF. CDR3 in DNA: TGTGCCAGCAGCAGCAGACTAGATGAGACCCAGTACTTC.

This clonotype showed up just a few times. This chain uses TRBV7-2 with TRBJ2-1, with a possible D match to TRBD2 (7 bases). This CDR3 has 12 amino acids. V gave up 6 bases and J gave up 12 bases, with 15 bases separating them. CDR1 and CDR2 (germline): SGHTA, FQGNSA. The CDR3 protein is CASSWGGGSQFF. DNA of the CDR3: TGTGCCAGCAGTTGGGGGGGGGGCTCGCAGTTCTTC.

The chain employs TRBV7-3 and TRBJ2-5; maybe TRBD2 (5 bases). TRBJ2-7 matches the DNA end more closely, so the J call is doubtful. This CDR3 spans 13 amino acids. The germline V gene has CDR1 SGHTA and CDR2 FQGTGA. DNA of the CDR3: TGTGCCAGCAGCTTACGGGACTCCTACGAGCAGTACTTC. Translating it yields CASSLRDSYEQYF.

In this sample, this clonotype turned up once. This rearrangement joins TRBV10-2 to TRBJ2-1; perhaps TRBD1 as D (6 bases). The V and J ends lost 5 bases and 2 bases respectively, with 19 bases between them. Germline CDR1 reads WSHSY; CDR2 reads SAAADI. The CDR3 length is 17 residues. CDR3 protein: CASSRMSGQITYNEQFF. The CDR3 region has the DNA TGCGCCAGCAGTAGGATGTCTGGACAGATAACCTACAATGAGCAGTTCTTC.

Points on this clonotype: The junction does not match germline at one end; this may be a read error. CDR3 bases: TGTGCCAGCATTCAAGGTCGAGGAGGGGTCCGCTCTGGGGCCAACGTCCCGACTTTC. Amino acids: CASIQGRGGVRSGANVPTF. J is TRBJ2-6 and V is TRBV12-3 or TRBV12-4; possibly TRBD2 for D (6 bases). The length of the CDR3 is 19 residues.

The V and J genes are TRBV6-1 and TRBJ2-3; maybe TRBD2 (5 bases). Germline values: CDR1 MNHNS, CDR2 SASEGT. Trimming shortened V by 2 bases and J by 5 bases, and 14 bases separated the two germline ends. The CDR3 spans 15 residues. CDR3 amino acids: CASSENAGGVDTQYF. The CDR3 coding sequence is TGTGCCAGCAGTGAAAACGCAGGAGGAGTAGATACGCAGTATTTT.

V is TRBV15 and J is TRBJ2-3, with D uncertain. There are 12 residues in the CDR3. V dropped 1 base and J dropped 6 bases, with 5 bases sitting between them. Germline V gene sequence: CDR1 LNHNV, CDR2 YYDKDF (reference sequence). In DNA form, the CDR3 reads TGTGCCACCAGCAGAGGGGCCGATACGCAGTATTTT. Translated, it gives CATSRGADTQYF.

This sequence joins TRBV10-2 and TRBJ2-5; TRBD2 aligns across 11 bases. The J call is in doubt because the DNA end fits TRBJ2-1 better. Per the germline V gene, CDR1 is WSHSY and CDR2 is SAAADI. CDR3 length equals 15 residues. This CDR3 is CASSESTSGADEQFF. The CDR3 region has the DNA TGCGCCAGCAGTGAGTCGACTAGCGGGGCGGATGAGCAGTTCTTC.

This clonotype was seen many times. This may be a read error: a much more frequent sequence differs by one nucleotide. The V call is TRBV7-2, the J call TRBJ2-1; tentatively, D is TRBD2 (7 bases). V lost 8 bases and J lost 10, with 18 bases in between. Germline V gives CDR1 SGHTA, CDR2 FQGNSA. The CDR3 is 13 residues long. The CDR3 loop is CASRVRERGEQFF. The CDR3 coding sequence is TGTGCCAGCCGTGTGCGGGAGAGGGGGGAGCAGTTCTTC.

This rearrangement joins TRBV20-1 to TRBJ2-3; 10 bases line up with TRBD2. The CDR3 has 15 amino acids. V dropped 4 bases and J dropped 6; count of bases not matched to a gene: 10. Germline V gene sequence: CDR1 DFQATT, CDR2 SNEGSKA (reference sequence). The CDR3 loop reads CSAIPQREGLDTQYF. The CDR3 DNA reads TGCAGTGCTATACCTCAGCGGGAGGGCCTGGATACGCAGTATTTT.

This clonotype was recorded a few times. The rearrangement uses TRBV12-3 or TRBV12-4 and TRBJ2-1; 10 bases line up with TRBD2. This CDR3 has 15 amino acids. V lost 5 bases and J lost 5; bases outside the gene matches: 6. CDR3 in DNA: TGTGCCAGCAGTCTAAGGACTAGCGGAGACAATGAGCAGTTCTTC. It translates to CASSLRTSGDNEQFF.

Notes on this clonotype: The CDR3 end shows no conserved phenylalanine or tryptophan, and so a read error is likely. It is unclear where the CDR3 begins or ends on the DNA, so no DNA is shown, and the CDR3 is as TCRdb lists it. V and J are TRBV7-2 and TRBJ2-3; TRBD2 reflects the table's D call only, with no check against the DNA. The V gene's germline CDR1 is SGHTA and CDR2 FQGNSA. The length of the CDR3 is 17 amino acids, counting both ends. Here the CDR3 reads CASSLATSGGETQYFGP.

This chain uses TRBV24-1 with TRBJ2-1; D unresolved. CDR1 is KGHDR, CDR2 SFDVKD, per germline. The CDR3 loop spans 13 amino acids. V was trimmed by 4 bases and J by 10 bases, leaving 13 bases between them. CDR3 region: CATSDDGRTEQFF. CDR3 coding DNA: TGTGCCACCAGTGACGACGGACGTACGGAGCAGTTCTTC.

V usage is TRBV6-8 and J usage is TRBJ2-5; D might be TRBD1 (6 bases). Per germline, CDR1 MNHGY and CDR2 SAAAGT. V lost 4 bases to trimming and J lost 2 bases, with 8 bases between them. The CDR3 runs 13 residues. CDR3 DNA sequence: TGTGCCAGCAGTTGGACAGAACAAGAGACCCAGTACTTC. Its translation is CASSWTEQETQYF.

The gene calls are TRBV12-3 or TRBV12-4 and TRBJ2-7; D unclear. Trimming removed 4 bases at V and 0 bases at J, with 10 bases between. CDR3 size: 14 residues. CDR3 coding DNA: TGTGCCAGCAGTTCGCTGGAGAGCTCCTACGAGCAGTACTTC. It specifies CASSSLESSYEQYF.

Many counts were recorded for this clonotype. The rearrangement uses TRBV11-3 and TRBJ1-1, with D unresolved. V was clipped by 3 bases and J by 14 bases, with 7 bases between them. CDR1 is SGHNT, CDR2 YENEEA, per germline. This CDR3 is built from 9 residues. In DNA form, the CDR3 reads TGTGCCAGCAGCTTCAGGACCTTCTTT. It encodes CASSFRTFF.

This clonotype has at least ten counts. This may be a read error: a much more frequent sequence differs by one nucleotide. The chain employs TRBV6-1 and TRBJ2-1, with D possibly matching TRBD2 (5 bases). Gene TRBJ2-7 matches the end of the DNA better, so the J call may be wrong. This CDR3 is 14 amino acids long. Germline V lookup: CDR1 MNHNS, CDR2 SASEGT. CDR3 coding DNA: TGTGCCAGCAGGGTAGAGGGCTCCTACAATGAGCAGTACTTC. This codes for CASRVEGSYNEQYF.

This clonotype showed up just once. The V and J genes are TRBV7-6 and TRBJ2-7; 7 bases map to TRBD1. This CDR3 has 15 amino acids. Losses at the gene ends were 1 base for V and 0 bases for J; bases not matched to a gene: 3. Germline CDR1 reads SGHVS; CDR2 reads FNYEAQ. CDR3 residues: CASSLEDRLSYEQYF. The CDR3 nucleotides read TGTGCCAGCAGCTTAGAGGACAGGCTCTCCTACGAGCAGTACTTC.

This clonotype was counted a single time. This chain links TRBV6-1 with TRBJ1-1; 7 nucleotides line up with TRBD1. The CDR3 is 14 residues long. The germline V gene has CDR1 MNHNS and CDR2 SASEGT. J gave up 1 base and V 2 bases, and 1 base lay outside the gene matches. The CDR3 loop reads CASSERDRNTEAFF. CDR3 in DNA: TGTGCCAGCAGTGAAAGGGACAGGAACACTGAAGCTTTCTTT.